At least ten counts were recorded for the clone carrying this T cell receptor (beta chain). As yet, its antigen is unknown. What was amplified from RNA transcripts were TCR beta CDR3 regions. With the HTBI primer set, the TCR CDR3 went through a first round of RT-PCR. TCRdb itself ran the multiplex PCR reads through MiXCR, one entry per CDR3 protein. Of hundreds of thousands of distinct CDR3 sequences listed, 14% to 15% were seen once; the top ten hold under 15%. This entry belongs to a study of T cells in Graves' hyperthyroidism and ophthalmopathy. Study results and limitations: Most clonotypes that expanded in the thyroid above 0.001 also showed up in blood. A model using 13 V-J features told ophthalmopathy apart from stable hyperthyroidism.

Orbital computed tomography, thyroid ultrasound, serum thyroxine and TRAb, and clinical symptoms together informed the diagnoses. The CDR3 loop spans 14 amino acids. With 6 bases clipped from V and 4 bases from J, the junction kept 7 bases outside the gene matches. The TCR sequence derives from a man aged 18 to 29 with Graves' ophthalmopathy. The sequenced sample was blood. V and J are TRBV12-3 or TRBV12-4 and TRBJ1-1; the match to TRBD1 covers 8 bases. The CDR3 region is CASSTQGGITEAFF. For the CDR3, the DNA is TGTGCCAGCAGCACACAGGGGGGGATCACTGAAGCTTTCTTT.